The rows below give T cell receptor beta chains drawn from one sample of a study of blood T cell repertoires in COVID-19. TCRdb keeps only in-frame clones here, not all; method: immunoSEQ multiplex PCR. The sample carries about 280,000 clones, 85% recorded once. Sequenced material: PBMCs or T cells enriched from blood (not recorded which). The receptors come from a woman between 45 and 65 years old who had recovered from COVID-19. Each CDR3 is given with its conserved first and last residue. Each record gives: V gene, J gene, CDR3 protein.

TRBV5-8	TRBJ1-5	CASSRDSIWGQPQHF
TRBV18	TRBJ2-1	CASSSQGAGNEQFF
TRBV6-2/TRBV6-3	TRBJ2-1	CASSSLGNEQFF
TRBV27	TRBJ1-1	CASSNRGGYTEAFF
TRBV7-3	TRBJ2-5	CASSQGGGGETQYF
TRBV10-2	TRBJ2-1	CASSSGSYNEQFF
TRBV24-1	TRBJ2-1	CATSDSWGDNMNEQFF
TRBV3-1/TRBV3-2	TRBJ2-2	CASSLRRGTHTGELFF
TRBV30	TRBJ1-3	CAWSYTPLGQRHGNTIYF
TRBV7-9	TRBJ2-7	CASSLTSGKTYEQYF
TRBV11-3	TRBJ2-5	CASSPGTSGIQETQYF
TRBV3-1/TRBV3-2	TRBJ2-1	CASSQLHPDSRNNEQFF
TRBV18	TRBJ2-7	CASSPTGLVNEQYF
TRBV11-2	TRBJ2-2	CASSFQGSNTGELFF
TRBV7-5	TRBJ1-5	CARSLCRYSNQPQHF
TRBV7-2	TRBJ1-1	CASSFSDRTSEAFF
TRBV18	TRBJ1-5	CASSPEADRNQPQHF
TRBV19	TRBJ2-2	CASVGTGWTGELFF
TRBV6-5	TRBJ1-5	CASSKGQGAQPQHF
TRBV3-1/TRBV3-2	TRBJ2-6	CASSQDLVSGANVLTF
TRBV11-2	TRBJ1-1	CATRRGGGTEAFF
TRBV15	TRBJ2-1	CATSRGAVAGGQFF
TRBV7-9	TRBJ1-6	CASSFAGVNSPLHF
TRBV19	TRBJ1-2	CASSMTSGELGYTF
TRBV28	TRBJ2-7	CASRPYDRGTNYEQYF
TRBV4-2	TRBJ2-7	CASSQDLLANYEQYF
TRBV7-2	TRBJ1-1	CASTKNRGPPSRAEAFF
TRBV11-2	TRBJ1-3	CASSLDSTSGRNTIYF
TRBV30	TRBJ2-5	CAWSRGRGQETQYF
TRBV19	TRBJ2-5	CASSIRTGGVKETQYF
TRBV18	TRBJ1-1	CATSPRNLPNTEAFF
TRBV11-3	TRBJ1-2	CASSLVVGYTF
TRBV18	TRBJ2-1	CASSPTSGGASEQFF
TRBV12-5	TRBJ2-3	CASGLGRDRATDTQYF
TRBV4-2	TRBJ2-7	CASSQDLLADNEQYF
TRBV12-3/TRBV12-4	TRBJ1-4	CASSFRGGEKLFF
TRBV6-2/TRBV6-3	TRBJ2-7	CASSYEASSSYEQYF
TRBV30	TRBJ2-1	CAWGITADNEQFF
TRBV24-1	TRBJ2-3	CATSDAGLAGRYTQYF
TRBV11-2	TRBJ1-1	CASSLEGREEDEAFF
TRBV30	TRBJ1-6	CAFSTGGSYNSPLHF
TRBV4-1	TRBJ2-4	CASSQDRQGGIAKNIQYF
TRBV7-2	TRBJ1-2	CASSLDPGRYGYTF
TRBV5-4	TRBJ1-4	CASSTQTGDEKLFF
TRBV7-2	TRBJ2-1	CASSWRQGRRDEQFF